This passage covers 2 T cell receptor beta chains from one sample sequenced in a study of CD8 T cells in ankylosing spondylitis. A single record per CDR3 protein comes from TCRdb applying MiXCR to the 5' RACE reads. In the table there are 100,000 or so distinct CDR3 sequences, about 8.1% of which are singletons. Their cognate antigens are unknown. Findings and caveats of the study: Seemingly distinctive of ankylosing spondylitis blood was a TCR beta motif formed by eight highly homologous variants.

The sample was blood, either unsorted or a sorted T cell fraction (not recorded which). These receptors were collected from a male donor with ankylosing spondylitis.

This clonotype came up a few times. This chain's CDR3 is CASTESGREQYF. CDR3 in DNA: TGTGCCAGCACCGAATCAGGGCGCGAGCAGTACTTC. The chain uses TRBV7-9 and TRBJ2-7, with TRBD1 as a possible D gene (5 bases). The V end lost 7 bases, the J end lost 6 bases, and 13 bases lay between the germline ends. Looked up from germline, CDR1 is SEHNR and CDR2 is FQNEAQ (reference sequence). CDR3 length: 12 amino acids.

This clonotype was seen repeatedly, ten times or more. J is TRBJ1-1 and V is TRBV5-1, with TRBD1 matching 7 bases. CDR1 SGHRS and CDR2 YFSETQ come from the germline V gene. V dropped 4 bases and J dropped 6; count of bases not matched to a gene: 9. This CDR3 region has 14 residues. CDR3 in DNA: TGCGCCAGCAGCCCGACACAGGGGATCCCTGAAGCTTTCTTT. Translated: CASSPTQGIPEAFF. The whole variable domain, filled in from reference TRBV5-1 and TRBJ1-1, reads KAGVTQTPRYLIKTRGQQVTLSCSPISGHRSVSWYQQTPGQGLQFLFEYFSETQRNKGNFPGRFSGRQFSNSRSEMNVSTLELGDSALYLCASSPTQGIPEAFFGQGTRLTVV.